This is a list of T cell receptor beta chains from one sample in a study of T cell responses to AZD1222 COVID-19 vaccine. TCRdb keeps only in-frame clones here, not all; method: immunoSEQ multiplex PCR. The sample shows roughly 180,000 clones, approximately 91% of them seen only once. The specimen comprised peripheral blood, sampled 28 days after the second AZD1222 dose. The receptors were gathered from an adult who received the AZD1222 COVID-19 vaccine. Each CDR3 is given with its conserved first and last residue. The D gene is left open where the match is weak. Some rows mark clone size as missing; the rest say once, few, many or name a class of expanded clone.

CDR3aa: CASSVATTSGGDEQYF
j_gene: TRBJ2-7
len: 16
abundance: NA
v_gene: TRBV9
d_gene: TRBD2

CDR3aa: CASRPGAAGKNEQFF
j_gene: TRBJ2-1
len: 15
abundance: NA
v_gene: TRBV28
d_gene: NA

CDR3aa: CAISESGTGGNEQFF
j_gene: TRBJ2-1
len: 15
abundance: NA
v_gene: TRBV10-3
d_gene: TRBD1

CDR3aa: CASSEPSDRDSNQPQHF
j_gene: TRBJ1-5
len: 17
abundance: NA
v_gene: TRBV10-1
d_gene: TRBD1

CDR3aa: CAISQGASYEQYF
j_gene: TRBJ2-7
len: 13
abundance: NA
v_gene: TRBV5-4
d_gene: TRBD1

CDR3aa: CASSLQGKGQPQHF
j_gene: TRBJ1-5
len: 14
abundance: NA
v_gene: TRBV4-2
d_gene: NA

CDR3aa: CASSSSQGSEAFF
j_gene: TRBJ1-1
len: 13
abundance: once
v_gene: TRBV6-5
d_gene: NA

CDR3aa: CATSRGVGNSGNTIYF
j_gene: TRBJ1-3
len: 16
abundance: once
v_gene: TRBV15
d_gene: NA

CDR3aa: CASSQDLDRLMKKLFF
j_gene: TRBJ1-4
len: 16
abundance: NA
v_gene: TRBV4-1
d_gene: TRBD1

CDR3aa: CASSLAGEYEQYF
j_gene: TRBJ2-7
len: 13
abundance: NA
v_gene: TRBV11-2
d_gene: NA

CDR3aa: CAWSVGTGSADTQYF
j_gene: TRBJ2-3
len: 15
abundance: NA
v_gene: TRBV30
d_gene: TRBD1

CDR3aa: CASSVVGGASYNEQFF
j_gene: TRBJ2-1
len: 16
abundance: NA
v_gene: TRBV9
d_gene: NA

CDR3aa: CASSRQGRDTGELFF
j_gene: TRBJ2-2
len: 15
abundance: NA
v_gene: TRBV11-1
d_gene: TRBD1

CDR3aa: CASSFQPPAELFF
j_gene: TRBJ2-2
len: 13
abundance: NA
v_gene: TRBV19
d_gene: NA

CDR3aa: CASSLGLGREGPSGYTF
j_gene: TRBJ1-2
len: 17
abundance: NA
v_gene: TRBV5-4
d_gene: NA

CDR3aa: CASSYTPGRNTEAFF
j_gene: TRBJ1-1
len: 15
abundance: NA
v_gene: TRBV6-6
d_gene: NA

CDR3aa: CASSLEDRTYYEQYF
j_gene: TRBJ2-7
len: 15
abundance: NA
v_gene: TRBV7-2
d_gene: NA

CDR3aa: CASSWGQGSYGYTF
j_gene: TRBJ1-2
len: 14
abundance: NA
v_gene: TRBV5-6
d_gene: TRBD1

CDR3aa: CASSVALENTEAFF
j_gene: TRBJ1-1
len: 14
abundance: NA
v_gene: TRBV9
d_gene: NA

CDR3aa: CASSLADGDYEQYF
j_gene: TRBJ2-7
len: 14
abundance: NA
v_gene: TRBV7-7
d_gene: NA

CDR3aa: CASRGVGNQPQHF
j_gene: TRBJ1-5
len: 13
abundance: NA
v_gene: TRBV27
d_gene: NA

CDR3aa: CASSQAGGPENEQFF
j_gene: TRBJ2-1
len: 15
abundance: NA
v_gene: TRBV9
d_gene: TRBD2

CDR3aa: CASTDGYEQYF
j_gene: TRBJ2-7
len: 11
abundance: NA
v_gene: TRBV19
d_gene: NA

CDR3aa: CASSHIAGGLYNEQFF
j_gene: TRBJ2-1
len: 16
abundance: NA
v_gene: TRBV27
d_gene: TRBD2

CDR3aa: CASSLIQPGADTQYF
j_gene: TRBJ2-3
len: 15
abundance: NA
v_gene: TRBV19
d_gene: NA

CDR3aa: CASSLGVGEKLFF
j_gene: TRBJ1-4
len: 13
abundance: NA
v_gene: TRBV5-4
d_gene: NA

CDR3aa: CASSSSSGANVLTF
j_gene: TRBJ2-6
len: 14
abundance: NA
v_gene: TRBV19
d_gene: NA

CDR3aa: CASSLYGPSGNTIYF
j_gene: TRBJ1-3
len: 15
abundance: once
v_gene: TRBV7-3
d_gene: NA

CDR3aa: CASSLALGEANQPQHF
j_gene: TRBJ1-5
len: 16
abundance: NA
v_gene: TRBV7-6
d_gene: NA

CDR3aa: CASSLAAISEQYF
j_gene: TRBJ2-7
len: 13
abundance: NA
v_gene: TRBV28
d_gene: NA

CDR3aa: CASSYSGGASYQETQYF
j_gene: TRBJ2-5
len: 17
abundance: NA
v_gene: TRBV6-2/TRBV6-3
d_gene: TRBD2

CDR3aa: CASSFQSGVLGGYTF
j_gene: TRBJ1-2
len: 15
abundance: NA
v_gene: TRBV27
d_gene: NA

CDR3aa: CASSGRQGLTGELFF
j_gene: TRBJ2-2
len: 15
abundance: NA
v_gene: TRBV6-2/TRBV6-3
d_gene: NA

CDR3aa: CASSYSRGAGELFF
j_gene: TRBJ2-2
len: 14
abundance: NA
v_gene: TRBV6-6
d_gene: NA

CDR3aa: CASSSYTGSNQPQHF
j_gene: TRBJ1-5
len: 15
abundance: NA
v_gene: TRBV7-8
d_gene: NA

CDR3aa: CASSQLAETPHEQYF
j_gene: TRBJ2-7
len: 15
abundance: NA
v_gene: TRBV4-1
d_gene: TRBD2

CDR3aa: CASSPGSLSSGNTIYF
j_gene: TRBJ1-3
len: 16
abundance: NA
v_gene: TRBV18
d_gene: NA

CDR3aa: CASREQGGDEQFF
j_gene: TRBJ2-1
len: 13
abundance: once
v_gene: TRBV5-1
d_gene: TRBD1

CDR3aa: CASGVGANTEAFF
j_gene: TRBJ1-1
len: 13
abundance: NA
v_gene: TRBV7-6
d_gene: NA

CDR3aa: CASSIRGGGVNTEAFF
j_gene: TRBJ1-1
len: 16
abundance: NA
v_gene: TRBV9
d_gene: NA

CDR3aa: CASRRLAGVDTQYF
j_gene: TRBJ2-3
len: 14
abundance: NA
v_gene: TRBV6-5
d_gene: TRBD2

CDR3aa: CAWSAHLNTEAFF
j_gene: TRBJ1-1
len: 13
abundance: once
v_gene: TRBV30
d_gene: NA

CDR3aa: CASSLGGHQPQHF
j_gene: TRBJ1-5
len: 13
abundance: NA
v_gene: TRBV12-3/TRBV12-4
d_gene: NA

CDR3aa: CASSQDRGSYEQYF
j_gene: TRBJ2-7
len: 14
abundance: NA
v_gene: TRBV4-2
d_gene: TRBD1

CDR3aa: CASSRKGDLGETQYF
j_gene: TRBJ2-5
len: 15
abundance: NA
v_gene: TRBV4-3
d_gene: NA

CDR3aa: CASSWTQLAGPKAYNEQFF
j_gene: TRBJ2-1
len: 19
abundance: NA
v_gene: TRBV7-9
d_gene: TRBD2

CDR3aa: CASSETGGWGEQYF
j_gene: TRBJ2-7
len: 14
abundance: NA
v_gene: TRBV9
d_gene: TRBD1

CDR3aa: CASSTSLRQEETQYF
j_gene: TRBJ2-5
len: 15
abundance: NA
v_gene: TRBV5-1
d_gene: NA

CDR3aa: CATSRDLGAGNTEAFF
j_gene: TRBJ1-1
len: 16
abundance: NA
v_gene: TRBV15
d_gene: NA

CDR3aa: CASSFLRGDRVQPQHF
j_gene: TRBJ1-5
len: 16
abundance: NA
v_gene: TRBV27
d_gene: TRBD1